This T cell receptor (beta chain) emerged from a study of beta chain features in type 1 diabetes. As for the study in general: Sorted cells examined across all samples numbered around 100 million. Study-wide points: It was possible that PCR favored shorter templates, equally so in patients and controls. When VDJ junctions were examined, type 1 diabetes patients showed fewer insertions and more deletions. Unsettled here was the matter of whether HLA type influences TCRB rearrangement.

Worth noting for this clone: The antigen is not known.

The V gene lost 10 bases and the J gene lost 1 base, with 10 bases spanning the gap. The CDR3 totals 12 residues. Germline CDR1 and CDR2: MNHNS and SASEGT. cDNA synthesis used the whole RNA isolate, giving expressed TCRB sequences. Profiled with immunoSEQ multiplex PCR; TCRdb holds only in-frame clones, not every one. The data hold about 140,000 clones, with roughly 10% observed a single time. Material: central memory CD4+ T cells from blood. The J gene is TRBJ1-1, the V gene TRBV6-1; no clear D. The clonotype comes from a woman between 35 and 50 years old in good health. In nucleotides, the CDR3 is TGTGCCACCCGGGAGGGGAACACTGAAGCTTTCTTT. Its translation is CATREGNTEAFF.